This TCR beta chain was recovered during a study of regulatory T cells in long-lasting Graves disease (dated by TCRdb to 2020 to 2023). Notes on the research overall: In the newly diagnosed Graves' disease group, patients had been taking antithyroid drugs for less than 3 months. A total of around 35 samples were covered by TCR sequencing, comprising about 13 persistent and roughly 20 newly diagnosed Graves' disease patients. The study was conducted in China and was registered as a clinical trial. Peripheral blood TCR sequencing and RNA sequencing compared persistent Graves' disease patients with newly diagnosed Graves' disease patients. Summary of the overall study and its limitations: The study examined only peripheral blood because the primary lesion, thyroid tissue, could not be accessed. Sequencing and analysis were restricted to the TCR beta chain. Compared with newly diagnosed patients, persistent Graves' disease patients had lower TCR Shannon entropy and fewer highly expanded clones, which suggests clonal expansion. As a limitation, the authors acknowledged that the small sample size may reduce accuracy. TRBV28, TRBJ1-2 and TRBJ2-5 were preferentially used in persistent disease, while TRBV20-1 and TRBJ2-1 were favored in newly diagnosed disease. A larger number of public clonotypes was shared among persistent patients (fewer than 3,000) than among newly diagnosed patients (around 970).

Germline trimming amounts to 7 bases on V and 7 bases on J, with 8 as the count of junction bases outside the gene matches. There are 13 amino acids in the CDR3, from cysteine to phenylalanine inclusive. Here the CDR3 DNA is all that survives: 39 bases in frame from base 1. The germline V gene encodes CDR1 KGHDR and CDR2 SFDVKD. The library was produced with multiplex PCR. The instrument was an Illumina HiSeq 4000. TCR beta libraries were built with iRepertoire HTBI primers and Arm-PCR amplification of CDR3 regions. Gel purification was performed on PCR products prior to sequencing. Per the original workflow: Gene usage analysis of CDR3 amino acid clonotypes used the approximately 62 TRBV and some 15 TRBJ segments found across samples. Filtered high-quality paired reads were merged into contigs using COPE and FqMerger. Contigs were aligned with BLAST to IMGT TRBV, TRBD and TRBJ reference genes, and CDR3 was defined per IMGT. Highly expanded clones were defined as clonotypes with a frequency above 0.1%. Repertoire diversity was measured by Shannon entropy, and V-J evenness by the Gini coefficient. Clonotypes shared by more than one individual were considered public. TCRdb trimmed the raw reads at Q25, called clones with MiXCR and kept productive beta chains. Identical CDR3 proteins give one entry, which carries the most common genes and DNA. The V and J calls were not made by the authors but by TCRdb's processing. Present in this sample are roughly 610,000 distinct CDR3 sequences, roughly 16% of which were seen just once. The biggest ten clones account for 12% of the sample.

Turning to this clonotype: Its antigen target is currently unknown. One base away there is no much larger clone; base qualities are not given.

The sample's time point label, in plain terms: newly diagnosed GD, antithyroid drugs for less than 3 months. For both TCR sequencing and RNA sequencing, RNA was extracted from PBMCs in TRIzol. The diagnosis of Graves' disease was made according to American Thyroid Association guidelines. Recruitment of patients was carried out at an endocrinology department in Xi'an, China. From each patient, around 8.3 milliliters of peripheral blood was collected into an EDTA anticoagulant tube. Ficoll Paque Plus density gradient separation was used to isolate PBMCs, and no further T cell sorting was performed. An Agilent 2100 Bioanalyzer and agarose gel were used to check RNA quality, while a NanoDrop 2000 measured RNA concentration. These same records also appear under a second study, on T cells in Graves' hyperthyroidism and ophthalmopathy. From the second report: Stable Graves' hyperthyroidism was defined as no progression to ophthalmopathy during 18 months of follow-up. The hyperthyroidism patients were between 18 and 65 years old and newly diagnosed, with a disease duration of less than 2 months. Any patient with an uncontrolled infection, another autoimmune disease, pregnancy or lactation was excluded. Diagnoses were based on clinical symptoms, serum thyroxine and TRAb, thyroid ultrasound and orbital computed tomography. The TCR CDR3 was subjected to a first round of RT-PCR using the HTBI primer set and the Qiagen OneStep RT-PCR kit. Blood samples also contained most of the expanded thyroid clonotypes (frequency above 0.001), which suggests that blood repertoires may reflect thyroid immune responses. Ophthalmopathy was separated from stable hyperthyroidism by a 13 V-J signature model, with approximately 89% sensitivity and just over 81% specificity obtained in cross-validation and 80%/75% obtained in testing. During validation, the model predicted progression to ophthalmopathy a median of about 5.9 months ahead of onset, with around 71% sensitivity and about 72% specificity. To identify distinguishing TCR V-J signatures, a discovery cohort of around 98 patients was used, comprising fewer than 45 with Graves' ophthalmopathy and around 60 with stable Graves' hyperthyroidism. Prospective prediction of ophthalmopathy was tested in an independent validation cohort of 18 to 20 hyperthyroidism patients and 17 patients who later progressed to ophthalmopathy. The 100 or so discovery patients were randomly split 7:3 into training and test sets. In about 6 Graves' hyperthyroidism patients, the study also compared T-cell repertoires from thyroid tissue with T-cell repertoires from blood. After sampling, hyperthyroidism patients received methimazole starting at 30 mg daily, and ophthalmopathy patients received high-dose intravenous methylprednisolone. A second multiplex PCR round built the libraries, followed by size selection and purification. Paired-end sequencing of the libraries was performed with 100 bp reads on an Illumina HiSeq2000. SOAPnuke was used to process the raw data, throwing out any read that contained adapters or uncalled bases, had a mean Phred below 15, or lacked an exact constant-primer or identifier match. COPE v1.2.5 was used to merge the high-quality paired reads, and each unique nucleotide sequence was defined as a clonotype. MiTCR v1.1 was used to align clonotypes to the IMGT TRBV, TRBD and TRBJ reference segments. The analysis was restricted to V-J combinations with a frequency above 0.0001, which together covered just over 99% of the repertoires. A TCS score was defined as the ratio between F50 (clonal expansion) and ExV (chaos), using BLOSUM62-based TCRdist between CDR3 peptides within each V-J. Welch's t-statistics and random forest reduced 500 to 550 V-J features to 10 to 15, which were used in a naive Bayes classifier (R e1071). No statistical method was used to set the sample size in advance, and investigators knew the group allocation. The paper reports TCR Vbeta CDR3 sequencing of some 140 peripheral blood samples: over 40 ophthalmopathy, under 80 hyperthyroidism and approximately 17 progressor patients.

The sequence links TRBV24-1 to TRBJ1-1, and 7 junction bases match TRBD1. The source was peripheral blood mononuclear cells (PBMCs), collected at new diagnosis, from a patient treated with antithyroid drugs. This receptor was taken from a man younger than 35 with Graves disease. Donor details come from another sample of the same person, matched by shared clones. The DNA sequence is TGTGCCACCAGGGCGACAGGGTACCTTGAAGCTTTCTTT. It translates to CATRATGYLEAFF.